These 14 T cell receptor beta chains originate from one sample sequenced in a study of OX40 agonist ivuxolimab in advanced cancers. The data were produced by immunoSEQ multiplex PCR, yet TCRdb's version contains in-frame clones alone and is incomplete. Of fewer than 120,000 clones in the sample, approximately 89% were seen once. The sample here was CD4+ or CD8+ T cells sorted from blood, taken in a trial of the OX40 agonist ivuxolimab. These receptors originate from an adult with an advanced solid tumor such as melanoma, head and neck, liver or kidney cancer.

This clone was detected only a few times. The chain joins TRBV9 to TRBJ2-5, with 8 bases fitting TRBD1. Per the germline V gene, CDR1 is SGDLS and CDR2 is YYNGEE. Trimming removed 3 bases from V and 5 bases from J; junction bases left unmatched: 9. The CDR3 is made up of 15 amino acids. The DNA for the CDR3 is TGTGCCAGCAGCGCAGCGACAGGGGCGAAGGAGACCCAGTACTTC. This translates into CASSAATGAKETQYF.

The gene calls are TRBV5-1 and TRBJ2-7; TRBD1 matches at 9 bases. V dropped 3 bases and J dropped 3; count of bases not matched to a gene: 4. From germline, CDR1 is SGHRS and CDR2 YFSETQ. The length of the CDR3 is 14 residues. CDR3 in DNA: TGCGCCAGCAGCTGGACAGGGGATGGCTACGAGCAGTACTTC. As protein: CASSWTGDGYEQYF.

This clone was observed many times. V is TRBV9 and J is TRBJ2-7; D gene unclear. V was pared by 0 bases and J by 5 bases, with 3 bases between. The CDR3 covers 11 residues. The V gene's germline CDR1 is SGDLS and CDR2 YYNGEE. Here the CDR3 reads CASSVVDEQYF. The CDR3 DNA sequence: TGTGCCAGCAGCGTAGTGGACGAGCAGTACTTC.

The chain is built from TRBV19 and TRBJ1-5, with D hard to call. Deletions cut 1 base from V and 3 bases from J, with 4 bases between. Looked up from germline, CDR1 is LNHDA and CDR2 is SQIVND (reference sequence). The CDR3 runs 13 residues. The CDR3 region is CASSIGPNQPQHF. In DNA, the CDR3 is TGTGCCAGTAGTATAGGTCCCAATCAGCCCCAGCATTTT.

The V call is TRBV30, the J call TRBJ2-1; no reliable D call. V lost 3 bases to trimming and J lost 4 bases, with 7 bases between them. The CDR3 runs 12 residues. Germline assignment: CDR1 GTSNPN and CDR2 SVGIG (reference sequence). CDR3 loop: CAWRKTYNEQFF. In DNA form, the CDR3 reads TGTGCCTGGAGAAAGACTTACAATGAGCAGTTCTTC.

This chain connects TRBV7-2 to TRBJ2-7; 7 bases line up with TRBD2. The germline V gene has CDR1 SGHTA and CDR2 FQGNSA. The CDR3 loop spans 15 amino acids. The V gene end was trimmed by 5 bases and the J gene end by 1 base; junction bases not matched to a gene: 8. The CDR3 loop reads CASSRAASGSYEQYF. The CDR3 DNA sequence: TGTGCCAGCAGCCGAGCGGCTAGCGGATCCTACGAGCAGTACTTC.

The chain recombines TRBV6-4 with TRBJ2-3, with a possible D match to TRBD1 (5 bases). Trimming stripped 4 bases from V and 3 bases from J, with 8 bases between. Germline-derived CDR1 and CDR2 are MRHNA and SNTAGT. This CDR3 spans 13 amino acids. The CDR3: CASSVAGTDTQYF. The CDR3, as DNA: TGTGCCAGCAGTGTTGCAGGGACAGATACGCAGTATTTT.

The CDR3 DNA reads as TGTGCCAGCAGGCCCCCAGGGAAAACTAACTATGGCTACACCTTC. This translates into CASRPPGKTNYGYTF. This chain joins TRBV28 and TRBJ1-2, with D possibly being TRBD1 (5 bases). The V and J ends lost 6 bases and 0 bases respectively, with 14 bases between them. The CDR3 runs 15 residues. Germline V gives CDR1 MDHEN, CDR2 SYDVKM.

The V call is TRBV11-3, the J call TRBJ2-3; 7 bases line up with TRBD2. The CDR3 totals 15 residues. Germline V gives CDR1 SGHNT, CDR2 YENEEA. J lost 0 bases, V lost 4 bases, and 4 bases had no gene match. In DNA, the CDR3 is TGTGCCAGCAGCTCAACTAGCGTTAGCACAGATACGCAGTATTTT. Its translation is CASSSTSVSTDTQYF.

This clone was recorded only once. The chain has TRBV2 and TRBJ1-6, with D hard to call. V lost 7 bases, J lost 6 bases, and 13 bases lay in between. From germline, CDR1 is SNHLY and CDR2 FYNNEI. The CDR3 sequence is 14 residues long. CDR3 loop: CASIMPPGNSPLHF. CDR3 DNA: TGTGCCAGCATTATGCCCCCCGGTAATTCACCCCTCCACTTT.

The rearrangement links TRBV15 to TRBJ1-5; D is perhaps TRBD1 (5 bases). The CDR3 is made up of 14 amino acids. Between the trimmed V and J ends, which lost 3 bases and 4 bases, there was a span of 10 bases. Germline V lookup: CDR1 LNHNV, CDR2 YYDKDF (reference sequence). CDR3 coding DNA: TGTGCCACCAGCAGGGGACCCCGGAATCAGCCCCAGCATTTT. This encodes CATSRGPRNQPQHF. Together with reference TRBV15 and TRBJ1-5, the CDR3 gives the full variable domain: DAMVIQNPRYQVTQFGKPVTLSCSQTLNHNVMYWYQQKSSQAPKLLFHYYDKDFNNEADTPDNFQSRRPNTSFCFLDIRSPGLGDTAMYLCATSRGPRNQPQHFGDGTRLSIL.

This clone is a singleton in its sample. This chain joins TRBV5-1 and TRBJ2-2, with D possibly being TRBD2 (5 bases). The germline gives CDR1 SGHRS, CDR2 YFSETQ. The CDR3 loop spans 14 amino acids. Deletions cut 8 bases from V and 1 base from J, with 12 bases between. DNA for the CDR3: TGCGCCAGTAACGGGATTGTGAACACCGGGGAGCTGTTTTTT. Residues: CASNGIVNTGELFF.

The chain uses TRBV28 and TRBJ1-5; D not resolved. Trimming shortened V by 4 bases and J by 0 bases, and 7 bases separated the two germline ends. The germline V gene encodes CDR1 MDHEN and CDR2 SYDVKM. This CDR3 has 14 amino acids. The CDR3: CASSWRDSNQPQHF. The DNA of the CDR3 is TGTGCCAGCAGTTGGAGGGATAGCAATCAGCCCCAGCATTTT.

The rearrangement joins TRBV6-5 to TRBJ1-1; maybe TRBD1 (5 bases). CDR1 MNHEY and CDR2 SVGAGI come from the germline V gene. This CDR3 has 12 amino acids. Trimming removed 5 bases at V and 5 bases at J, with 9 bases between. Here the CDR3 DNA reads TGTGCCAGCAGTCAGGGTTGGACTGAAGCTTTCTTT. It specifies CASSQGWTEAFF.